Below, one T cell receptor beta chain is given with its context. The data originate from a study of OX40 agonist ivuxolimab in advanced cancers. Assay: immunoSEQ multiplex PCR; the TCRdb copy retains only in-frame clones and omits some. The sample holds fewer than 25,000 clones, 84% seen once. Germline CDR1 SGHKS, CDR2 YYEKEE (reference sequence). CDR3 length: 12 residues. V was cut by 1 base and J by 6 bases, with 6 bases left in between. The V call is TRBV5-5, the J call TRBJ2-3; D gene unclear. The TCR was taken from an adult with an advanced solid tumor such as melanoma, head and neck, liver or kidney cancer. The sample in question was CD4+ or CD8+ T cells sorted from blood, obtained in a trial of the OX40 agonist ivuxolimab. This chain's CDR3 is CASSLKRDTQYF. CDR3 in DNA: TGTGCCAGCAGCTTGAAAAGGGATACGCAGTATTTT.